The following is a TCR beta chain sequence with its context. This sample is part of a study of blood T cell repertoires in COVID-19. The CDR3 contains 14 residues. The germline V gene encodes CDR1 SGHAT and CDR2 FQNNGV. Deletions cut 3 bases from V and 6 bases from J, with 12 bases between. Authors' processing steps: Nucleated cell counts were estimated from reference gene primer amplification. The assay was immunoSEQ multiplex PCR, and TCRdb's table has in-frame clones only and misses some. That table furnishes V, J and clone size, whereas the DNA furnished D and trimming. The table shows a few hundred thousand clones, with 80% occurring only once.

The source of this sequence is a woman in her thirties or forties with acute COVID-19. The V and J genes are TRBV11-2 and TRBJ2-1; maybe TRBD2 (6 bases). The sequencing sample was made of PBMCs or T cells enriched from blood (not recorded which). The CDR3 nucleotides read TGTGCCAGCAGCTTTATTGGGACTGTCAATGAGCAGTTCTTC. Its protein is CASSFIGTVNEQFF. Complete variable domain (other parts from reference TRBV11-2 and TRBJ2-1): EAGVAQSPRYKIIEKRQSVAFWCNPISGHATLYWYQQILGQGPKLLIQFQNNGVVDDSQLPKDRFSAERLKGVDSTLKIQPAKLEDSAVYLCASSFIGTVNEQFFGPGTRLTVL.